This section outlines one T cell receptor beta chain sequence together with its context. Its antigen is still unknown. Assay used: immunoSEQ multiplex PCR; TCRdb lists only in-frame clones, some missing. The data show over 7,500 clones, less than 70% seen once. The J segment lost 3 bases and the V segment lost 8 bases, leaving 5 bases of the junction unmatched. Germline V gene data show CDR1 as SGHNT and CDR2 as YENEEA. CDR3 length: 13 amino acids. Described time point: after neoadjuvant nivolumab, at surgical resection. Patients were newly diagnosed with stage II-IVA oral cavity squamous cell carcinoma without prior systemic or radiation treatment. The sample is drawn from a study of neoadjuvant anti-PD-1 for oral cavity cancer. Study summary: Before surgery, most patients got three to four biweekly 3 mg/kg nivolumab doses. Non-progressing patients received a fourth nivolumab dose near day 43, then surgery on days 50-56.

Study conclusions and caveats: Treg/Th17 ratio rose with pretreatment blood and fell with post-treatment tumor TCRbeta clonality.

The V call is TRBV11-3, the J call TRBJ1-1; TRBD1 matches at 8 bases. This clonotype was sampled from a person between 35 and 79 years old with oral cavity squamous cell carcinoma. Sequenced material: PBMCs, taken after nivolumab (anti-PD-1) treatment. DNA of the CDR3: TGTGCCAGCGCCGACAGGGGATACACTGAAGCTTTCTTT. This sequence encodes CASADRGYTEAFF.